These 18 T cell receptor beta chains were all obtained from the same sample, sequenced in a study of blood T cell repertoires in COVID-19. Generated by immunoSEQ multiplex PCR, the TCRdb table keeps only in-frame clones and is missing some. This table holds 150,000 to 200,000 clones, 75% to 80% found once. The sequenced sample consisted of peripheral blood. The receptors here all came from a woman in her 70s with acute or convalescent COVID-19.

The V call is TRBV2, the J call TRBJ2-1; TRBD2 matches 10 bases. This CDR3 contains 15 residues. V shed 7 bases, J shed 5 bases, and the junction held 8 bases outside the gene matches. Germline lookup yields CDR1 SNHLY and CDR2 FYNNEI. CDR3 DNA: TGTGCCAGCATAGAAGCGGGAGGGCCCCACAATGAGCAGTTCTTC. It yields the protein CASIEAGGPHNEQFF.

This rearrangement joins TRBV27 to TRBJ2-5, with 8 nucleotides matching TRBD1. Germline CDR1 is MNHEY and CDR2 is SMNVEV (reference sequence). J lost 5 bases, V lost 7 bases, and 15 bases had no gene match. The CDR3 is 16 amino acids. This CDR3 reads CASTDRSGGALETQYF. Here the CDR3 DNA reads TGTGCCAGCACCGACCGCTCAGGGGGCGCGTTGGAGACCCAGTACTTC.

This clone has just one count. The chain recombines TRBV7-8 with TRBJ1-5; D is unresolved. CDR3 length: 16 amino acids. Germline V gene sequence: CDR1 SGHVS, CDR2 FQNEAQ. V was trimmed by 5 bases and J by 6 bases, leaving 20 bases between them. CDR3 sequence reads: CASSLGRLRLVQPQHF. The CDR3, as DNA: TGTGCCAGCAGCCTTGGCAGACTGCGCTTGGTTCAGCCCCAGCATTTT. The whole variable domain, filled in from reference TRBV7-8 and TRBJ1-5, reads GAGVSQSPRYKVAKRGQDVALRCDPISGHVSLFWYQQALGQGPEFLTYFQNEAQLDKSGLPSDRFFAERPEGSVSTLKIQRTQQEDSAVYLCASSLGRLRLVQPQHFGDGTRLSIL.

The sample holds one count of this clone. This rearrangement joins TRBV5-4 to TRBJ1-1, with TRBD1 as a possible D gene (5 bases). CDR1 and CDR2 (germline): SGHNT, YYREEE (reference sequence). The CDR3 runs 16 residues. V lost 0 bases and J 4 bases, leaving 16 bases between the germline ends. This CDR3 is CASSLGQSARGTEAFF. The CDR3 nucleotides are TGTGCCAGCAGCTTGGGGCAGAGCGCTAGGGGCACTGAAGCTTTCTTT.

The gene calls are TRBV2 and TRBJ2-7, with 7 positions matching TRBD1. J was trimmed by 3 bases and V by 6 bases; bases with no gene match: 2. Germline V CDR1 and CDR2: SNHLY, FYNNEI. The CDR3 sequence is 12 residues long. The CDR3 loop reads CASRRQGYEQYF. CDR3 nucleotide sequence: TGTGCCAGCAGAAGACAGGGCTACGAGCAGTACTTC.

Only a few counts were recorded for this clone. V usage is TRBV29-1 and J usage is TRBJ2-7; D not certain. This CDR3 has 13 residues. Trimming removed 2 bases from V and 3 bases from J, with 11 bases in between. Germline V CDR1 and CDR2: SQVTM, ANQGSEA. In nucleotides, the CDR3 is TGCAGCGTTGAATTGGGCTCCGACTACGAGCAGTACTTC. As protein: CSVELGSDYEQYF.

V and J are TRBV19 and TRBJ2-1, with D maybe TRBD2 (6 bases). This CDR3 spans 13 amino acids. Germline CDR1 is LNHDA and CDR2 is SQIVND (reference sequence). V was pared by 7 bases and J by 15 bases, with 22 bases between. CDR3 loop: CASTYTEGSRLFF. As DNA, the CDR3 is TGTGCCAGTACTTATACGGAGGGCTCAAGATTGTTCTTC.

The CDR3 protein is CASSLLSGYSYNEQFF. The CDR3 bases are TGTGCCAGCAGCTTACTCAGCGGATACTCCTACAATGAGCAGTTCTTC. V is TRBV5-6 and J is TRBJ2-1; D may be TRBD2 (5 bases). CDR3 size: 16 residues. From germline, CDR1 is SGHDT and CDR2 YYEEEE. V shed 2 bases and J shed 0 bases, with 12 bases lying between them.

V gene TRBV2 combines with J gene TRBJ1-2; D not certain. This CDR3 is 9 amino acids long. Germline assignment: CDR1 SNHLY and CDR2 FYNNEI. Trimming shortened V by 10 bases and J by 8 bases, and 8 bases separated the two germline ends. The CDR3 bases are TGTGCCATCCGGAGGGGCTACACCTTC. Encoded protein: CAIRRGYTF.

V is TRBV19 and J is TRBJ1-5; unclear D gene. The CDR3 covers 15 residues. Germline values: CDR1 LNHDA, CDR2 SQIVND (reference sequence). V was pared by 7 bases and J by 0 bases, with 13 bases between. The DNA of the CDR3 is TGTGCCAGTACAGTGGGCCCGTATAGCAATCAGCCCCAGCATTTT. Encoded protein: CASTVGPYSNQPQHF.

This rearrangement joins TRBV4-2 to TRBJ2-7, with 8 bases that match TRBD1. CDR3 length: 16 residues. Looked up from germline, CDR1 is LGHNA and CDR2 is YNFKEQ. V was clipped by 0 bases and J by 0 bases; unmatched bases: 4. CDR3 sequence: CASSQDITGGSYEQYF. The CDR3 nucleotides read TGTGCCAGCAGCCAAGATATAACAGGGGGCTCCTACGAGCAGTACTTC.

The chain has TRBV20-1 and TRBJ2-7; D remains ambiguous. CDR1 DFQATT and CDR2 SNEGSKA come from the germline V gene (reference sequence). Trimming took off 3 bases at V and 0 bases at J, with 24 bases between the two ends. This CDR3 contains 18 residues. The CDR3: CSASESWQSPHGSYEQYF. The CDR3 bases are TGCAGTGCTAGTGAGTCGTGGCAGTCCCCGCATGGCTCCTACGAGCAGTACTTC.

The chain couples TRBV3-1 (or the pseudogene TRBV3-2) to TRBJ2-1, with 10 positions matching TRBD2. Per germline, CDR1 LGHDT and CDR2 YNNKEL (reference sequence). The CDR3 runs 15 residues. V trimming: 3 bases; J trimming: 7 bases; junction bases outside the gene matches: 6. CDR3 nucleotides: TGTGCCAGCAGCCAGGCTAGCGGGAGCGTGAATGAGCAGTTCTTC. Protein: CASSQASGSVNEQFF.

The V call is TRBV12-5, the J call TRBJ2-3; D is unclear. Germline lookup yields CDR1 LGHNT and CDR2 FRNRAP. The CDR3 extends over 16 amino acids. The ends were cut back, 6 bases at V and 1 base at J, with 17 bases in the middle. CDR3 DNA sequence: TGTGCTAGTGGAAGAATCATAGGCACAGGCACAGATACGCAGTATTTT. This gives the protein CASGRIIGTGTDTQYF. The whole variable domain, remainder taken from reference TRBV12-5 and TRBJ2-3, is DARVTQTPRHKVTEMGQEVTMRCQPILGHNTVFWYRQTMMQGLELLAYFRNRAPLDDSGMPKDRFSAEMPDATLATLKIQPSEPRDSAVYFCASGRIIGTGTDTQYFGPGTRLTVL.

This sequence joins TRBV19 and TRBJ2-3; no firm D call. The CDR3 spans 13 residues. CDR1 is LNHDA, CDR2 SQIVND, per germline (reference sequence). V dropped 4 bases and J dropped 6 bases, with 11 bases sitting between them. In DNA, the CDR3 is TGTGCCAGTAGTAACCCAGCCGGGGATACGCAGTATTTT. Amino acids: CASSNPAGDTQYF. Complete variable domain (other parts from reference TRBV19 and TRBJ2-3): DGGITQSPKYLFRKEGQNVTLSCEQNLNHDAMYWYRQDPGQGLRLIYYSQIVNDFQKGDIAEGYSVSREKKESFPLTVTSAQKNPTAFYLCASSNPAGDTQYFGPGTRLTVL.

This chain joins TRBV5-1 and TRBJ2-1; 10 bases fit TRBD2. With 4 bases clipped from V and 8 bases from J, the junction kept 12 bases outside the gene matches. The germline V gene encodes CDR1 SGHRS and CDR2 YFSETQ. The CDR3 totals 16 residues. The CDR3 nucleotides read TGCGCCAGCAGCCTAGGACCGGGACTAGCGAACGATGAGCAGTTCTTC. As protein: CASSLGPGLANDEQFF.

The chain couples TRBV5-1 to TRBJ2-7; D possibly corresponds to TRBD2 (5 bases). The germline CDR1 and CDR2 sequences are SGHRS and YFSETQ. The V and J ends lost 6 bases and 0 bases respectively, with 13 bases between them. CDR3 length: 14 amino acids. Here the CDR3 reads CASTLDLSSYEQYF. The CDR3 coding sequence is TGCGCCAGCACTTTGGACTTAAGCTCCTACGAGCAGTACTTC.

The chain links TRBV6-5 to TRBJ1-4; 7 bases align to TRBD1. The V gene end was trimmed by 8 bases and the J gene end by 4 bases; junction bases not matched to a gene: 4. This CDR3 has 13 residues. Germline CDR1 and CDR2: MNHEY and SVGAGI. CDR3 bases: TGTGCCAGCGTGGACAGGTTTAATGAAAAACTGTTTTTT. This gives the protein CASVDRFNEKLFF.